This T cell receptor (beta chain) was sequenced for a study of breast tumors, draining lymph nodes, adjacent tissues. General observations from the study: Tumor and nontumor repertoires were significantly more similar in luminal-like than in basal-like breast cancer. Tumor repertoires ranked between lymph nodes and nontumor tissue in diversity, with V and J gene preferences. Findings are consistent with lymph node origin and intratumoral expansion of most tumor T cells. The lymph node origin of tumor T cells was framed as consistent with a hypothesis, not demonstrated.

In regard to this clonotype: Its cognate antigen is unknown.

TCRdb used MiXCR to reprocess the multiplex PCR reads, holding one entry per CDR3 protein. The sample records around 13,000 distinct CDR3 sequences, over 45% being singletons. Per germline, CDR1 SNHLY and CDR2 FYNNEI. CDR3 size: 12 residues. V lost 6 bases to trimming and J lost 7 bases; unmatched junction nucleotides: 3. Sample: tumor-adjacent breast tissue. This chain links TRBV2 with TRBJ2-7; 10 nucleotides match TRBD1. This receptor was identified in a female donor with breast cancer. Some clones in this sample may be carry-over from other donors' samples. CDR3 coding DNA: TGTGCCAGCAGGACAGGGGGCTATGAGCAGTACTTC. It specifies CASRTGGYEQYF.